Shown below are 18 T cell receptor beta chains from a single sample sequenced in a study of T cells after yellow fever vaccination. TCRdb redid the calling of the 5' RACE reads with MiXCR, one entry per CDR3 protein. The repertoire holds around 360,000 distinct CDR3 sequences, approximately 10% seen once, with 18% in the top ten. The sequencing used PBMCs, collected on the day of the first yellow fever vaccination. The receptors here all came from a young man who received the YFV17D yellow fever vaccine.

This clonotype was recorded a few times. The chain joins TRBV6-1 to TRBJ2-1; the D gene is possibly TRBD1 (6 bases). Germline V gene sequence: CDR1 MNHNS, CDR2 SASEGT. V dropped 8 bases and J dropped 2 bases, with 16 bases sitting between them. The CDR3 consists of 15 residues. CDR3 nucleotide sequence: TGTGCCAGCCCCAGGGGCAGGGGTCCCTACAATGAGCAGTTCTTC. It specifies CASPRGRGPYNEQFF.

This clonotype came up a few times. The chain employs TRBV6-1 and TRBJ2-1, with TRBD2 matching 10 bases. CDR3 size: 15 residues. CDR1 is MNHNS and CDR2 is SASEGT in the germline V gene. V lost 2 bases to trimming and J lost 7 bases; unmatched junction nucleotides: 5. In nucleotides, the CDR3 is TGTGCCAGCAGTGAAAGTTGGACTAGCGGTAATGAGCAGTTCTTC. This encodes CASSESWTSGNEQFF.

V and J are TRBV6-5 and TRBJ2-5, with D maybe TRBD1 (6 bases). The V gene's germline CDR1 is MNHEY and CDR2 SVGAGI. V was pared by 7 bases and J by 5 bases, with 23 bases between. This CDR3 spans 16 amino acids. In nucleotides, the CDR3 is TGTGCCAGCATTACACCCGACCTACAGGGTGGCGAGACCCAGTACTTC. Its translation: CASITPDLQGGETQYF.

This clonotype came up many times. The V call is TRBV5-1, the J call TRBJ2-1, with D perhaps TRBD2 (7 bases). V was clipped by 2 bases and J by 7 bases, with 19 bases between them. CDR1 and CDR2 from the germline V gene are SGHRS and YFSETQ. The CDR3 is made up of 16 amino acids. The CDR3 DNA sequence: TGCGCCAGCAGCTTCCTAGGGGGGGGATCTGCGAATGAGCAGTTCTTC. Translated: CASSFLGGGSANEQFF.

At least ten counts were recorded for this clonotype. The chain joins TRBV13 to TRBJ2-5; D uncertain. The CDR3 has 15 amino acids. V lost 5 bases and J 5 bases, leaving 18 bases between the germline ends. Germline V gene data show CDR1 as PRHDT and CDR2 as FYEKMQ (reference sequence). CDR3 DNA: TGTGCCAGCAGCATCTCCCGAGGCAGGTGGGAGACCCAGTACTTC. Translating it yields CASSISRGRWETQYF.

This clonotype was seen many times. This chain uses TRBV5-1 with TRBJ1-2, with a tentative D call TRBD1 (6 bases). The germline CDR1 and CDR2 sequences are SGHRS and YFSETQ. CDR3 length: 15 residues. The V and J ends lost 0 bases and 2 bases respectively, with 11 bases between them. Written as DNA, the CDR3 is TGCGCCAGCAGCTTGGCAGGGGCTCCCAACTATGGCTACACCTTC. Residues: CASSLAGAPNYGYTF. Supplemented by reference TRBV5-1 and TRBJ1-2, the full variable domain reads KAGVTQTPRYLIKTRGQQVTLSCSPISGHRSVSWYQQTPGQGLQFLFEYFSETQRNKGNFPGRFSGRQFSNSRSEMNVSTLELGDSALYLCASSLAGAPNYGYTFGSGTRLTVV.

The sample holds a few counts of this clonotype. The J gene is TRBJ1-1, the V gene TRBV10-3; D unresolved. The germline CDR1 and CDR2 sequences are ENHRY and SYGVKD. V lost 10 bases, J lost 1 base, and 13 bases lay in between. There are 13 residues in the CDR3. The CDR3 reads CATFAGWNTEAFF. The DNA for the CDR3 is TGTGCCACCTTTGCGGGATGGAACACTGAAGCTTTCTTT.

This clonotype came up a few times. The V and J genes are TRBV20-1 and TRBJ1-2; D ambiguous. Germline CDR1 is DFQATT and CDR2 is SNEGSKA (reference sequence). The CDR3 runs 13 residues. The germline V and J ends were trimmed by 5 bases and 2 bases, with 12 bases remaining between them. The CDR3 sequence: CSAPTDRNYGYTF. CDR3 DNA sequence: TGCAGTGCTCCGACGGATAGGAACTATGGCTACACCTTC.

This clonotype has at least ten counts. This chain links TRBV6-5 with TRBJ1-6; weak D call: TRBD1 (6 bases). V lost 7 bases to trimming and J lost 7 bases, with 17 bases between them. Per germline, CDR1 MNHEY and CDR2 SVGAGI. There are 15 residues in the CDR3. This CDR3 reads CASNHRGGRNSPLHF. The CDR3 DNA sequence: TGTGCCAGCAACCATCGAGGGGGGAGGAATTCACCCCTCCACTTT.

V is TRBV4-3 and J is TRBJ2-1; D may be TRBD1 (5 bases). Per the germline V gene, CDR1 is LGHNA and CDR2 is YSLEER. CDR3 length: 14 amino acids. Trimming took off 4 bases at V and 8 bases at J, with 15 bases between the two ends. DNA for the CDR3: TGCGCCAGCAGCCTTGGTTCAGGGTTGGATGAGCAGTTCTTC. Protein product: CASSLGSGLDEQFF.

This chain joins TRBV5-1 and TRBJ2-2, with D tentatively TRBD2 (7 bases). CDR3 length: 14 residues. CDR1 is SGHRS, CDR2 YFSETQ, per germline. Trimming removed 7 bases from V and 2 bases from J, with 12 bases in between. DNA of the CDR3: TGCGCCAGCTGGGCGGGGGCTAACACCGGGGAGCTGTTTTTT. It specifies CASWAGANTGELFF.

The genes are TRBV15 and TRBJ2-7, with D tentatively TRBD1 (6 bases). CDR1 is LNHNV, CDR2 YYDKDF, per germline (reference sequence). This CDR3 is built from 14 residues. Between the trimmed V and J ends, which lost 1 base and 3 bases, there was a span of 10 bases. CDR3 bases: TGTGCCACCAGCAGAGGGACAGCAGACTACGAGCAGTACGTC. Translation: CATSRGTADYEQYV.

In this sample, this clonotype turned up a few times. The V and J genes are TRBV2 and TRBJ2-5, with D hard to call. The CDR3 contains 14 residues. Germline CDR1 SNHLY, CDR2 FYNNEI. Trimming removed 5 bases from V and 1 base from J, with 11 bases in between. The CDR3 DNA is TGTGCCAGCAGTTCCTCTAGGCTCCAAGAGACCCAGTACTTC. It encodes CASSSSRLQETQYF.

This chain links TRBV29-1 with TRBJ1-3; no firm D call. The CDR3 totals 11 residues. The V end was cut by 3 bases, the J end by 4 bases, with 4 bases between. The germline V gene encodes CDR1 SQVTM and CDR2 ANQGSEA. The CDR3 spells CSVDAGNTIYF. As DNA, the CDR3 is TGCAGCGTTGACGCAGGAAACACCATATATTTT.

The chain joins TRBV10-3 to TRBJ2-2; a weak D match, TRBD2 (6 bases). The CDR3 is 14 amino acids. V was pared by 6 bases and J by 3 bases, with 11 bases between. Germline loops: CDR1 ENHRY, CDR2 SYGVKD. The CDR3 DNA is TGTGCCATCAGGGGGCGCGGGGACACCGGGGAGCTGTTTTTT. It yields the protein CAIRGRGDTGELFF.

The gene calls are TRBV7-6 and TRBJ2-1; possibly TRBD1 or TRBD2 for D (6 bases each). This CDR3 is built from 14 residues. Germline CDR1 is SGHVS and CDR2 is FNYEAQ. With 3 bases removed from V and 6 bases from J, the gap between germline ends came to 12 bases. The CDR3 nucleotides are TGTGCCAGCAGCTTGAGGGGGGCGGTCAATGAGCAGTTCTTC. This translates into CASSLRGAVNEQFF.

The J gene is TRBJ1-5, the V gene TRBV4-3, with D unresolved. This CDR3 is 15 amino acids long. The V end was cut by 1 base, the J end by 5 bases, with 12 bases between. Germline V gene data show CDR1 as LGHNA and CDR2 as YSLEER. CDR3 sequence (DNA): TGCGCCAGCAGCCAAGGCTTTAACAAAGATCAGCCCCAGCATTTT. Residues: CASSQGFNKDQPQHF.

There are a few counts of this clonotype. This sequence joins TRBV7-9 and TRBJ2-3; D is possibly TRBD2 (7 bases). Germline assignment: CDR1 SEHNR and CDR2 FQNEAQ (reference sequence). The CDR3 spans 15 residues. V was pared by 11 bases and J by 0 bases, with 18 bases between. The chain's CDR3 is CALSRAGASTDTQYF. The DNA for the CDR3 is TGTGCCCTATCCAGGGCGGGGGCTAGCACAGATACGCAGTATTTT.